This T cell receptor beta chain was observed in a study of patients and donors after allogeneic stem cell transplantation. This clonotype was observed a few times. Using its own MiXCR run on the RT-PCR reads, TCRdb lists one record per CDR3 protein. The repertoire has tens of thousands of distinct CDR3 sequences, more than 25% of them found once; the top ten carry approximately 26%. Trimming took off 2 bases at V and 1 base at J, with 12 bases between the two ends. The CDR3 totals 15 residues. Germline-derived CDR1 and CDR2 are KGHSH and LQKENI. The receptor's source is a human donor who was either an allogeneic HSCT recipient or a stem cell or donor lymphocyte infusion donor (not recorded which). It is not recorded whose cells these are; they may come from a transplant donor. The sample taken for sequencing was blood, either unsorted or a sorted T cell fraction (not recorded which). The V call is TRBV18, the J call TRBJ2-7; D is perhaps TRBD1 (6 bases). The CDR3 spells CASSPSWTVSYEQYF. As DNA, the CDR3 is TGTGCCAGCTCACCAAGCTGGACAGTTTCCTACGAGCAGTACTTC.